The next 21 T cell receptor beta chains were all read from a single sample in a study of chemoradiotherapy in HPV16-positive cancers. This table comes from immunoSEQ multiplex PCR, and its TCRdb copy is limited to in-frame clones, with some not included. The data contain about 15,000 clones, roughly 74% of them singletons. The sample was acquired from a patient who underwent chemoradiotherapy. These receptors were obtained from a human donor with HPV-associated anogenital cancer.

The chain links TRBV5-4 to TRBJ2-1; D possibly corresponds to TRBD1 (6 bases). From germline, CDR1 is SGHNT and CDR2 YYREEE (reference sequence). This CDR3 is 15 amino acids long. Trimming took off 3 bases at V and 7 bases at J, with 17 bases between the two ends. CDR3 nucleotide sequence: TGTGCCAGCAGCTCTTTCAGGGGCCAGGAGAATGAGCAGTTCTTC. Translation gives CASSSFRGQENEQFF.

The table lists this clone with a count of one. The rearrangement uses TRBV29-1 and TRBJ1-5; D perhaps matches TRBD1 (6 bases). Germline V lookup: CDR1 SQVTM, CDR2 ANQGSEA. The CDR3 totals 12 residues. V was clipped by 4 bases and J by 5 bases, with 9 bases between them. CDR3 amino acids: CSVGGGDQPQHF. The CDR3 DNA is TGCAGCGTTGGAGGGGGGGATCAGCCCCAGCATTTT. The whole variable domain, remainder taken from reference TRBV29-1 and TRBJ1-5, is SAVISQKPSRDICQRGTSLTIQCQVDSQVTMMFWYRQQPGQSLTLIATANQGSEATYESGFVIDKFPISRPNLTFSTLTVSNMSPEDSSIYLCSVGGGDQPQHFGDGTRLSIL.

This clone appeared once. The chain recombines TRBV21-1 with TRBJ2-2; the table's D call TRBD2 went unverified against the DNA. TRBV21-1 corresponds to a pseudogene. CDR3 length equals 15 residues. CDR3 protein: CASMRLIVVTGELFF. CDR3 DNA: TGTGCCAGCATGCGCTTGATAGTAGTCACCGGGGAGCTGTTTTTT.

V and J are TRBV5-4 and TRBJ2-7, with D perhaps TRBD1 or TRBD2 (5 bases each). Trimming took off 2 bases at V and 0 bases at J, with 9 bases between the two ends. The CDR3 is 14 residues long. The germline gives CDR1 SGHNT, CDR2 YYREEE (reference sequence). DNA of the CDR3: TGTGCCAGCAGCTTACGGGACCACTCCTACGAGCAGTACTTC. It encodes CASSLRDHSYEQYF.

This clone occurred a few times. This chain connects TRBV6-5 to TRBJ2-3; maybe TRBD1 (6 bases). The CDR3 is 15 residues long. V was cut by 4 bases and J by 10 bases, with 21 bases left in between. Germline V gives CDR1 MNHEY, CDR2 SVGAGI. DNA of the CDR3: TGTGCCAGCAGTTCCACAGGGAGTATCCTTAATCCGCAGTATTTT. It yields the protein CASSSTGSILNPQYF.

The table lists this clone with a count of one. This chain joins TRBV5-8 and TRBJ1-3, with D uncertain. The CDR3 is made up of 14 amino acids. V dropped 1 base and J dropped 2 bases, with 7 bases sitting between them. Germline V CDR1 and CDR2: SGHTS, YDEGEE. This CDR3 reads CASSLYRTGNTIYF. As DNA, the CDR3 is TGTGCCAGCAGCTTGTATCGCACTGGAAACACCATATATTTT.

This clone was seen a handful of times. The rearrangement links TRBV19 to TRBJ2-7; 8 nucleotides align to TRBD2. Unmatched junction bases numbered 6, after V lost 1 base and J lost 1 base. The CDR3 contains 16 residues. Germline lookup yields CDR1 LNHDA and CDR2 SQIVND (reference sequence). CDR3 sequence (DNA): TGTGCCAGTAGTATAGCGGCGGGGGGCGTTTCCTACGAGCAGTACTTC. Translated, it gives CASSIAAGGVSYEQYF.

This clone occurred once. This sequence joins TRBV6-5 and TRBJ2-1; D call uncertain. Germline lookup yields CDR1 MNHEY and CDR2 SVGAGI. This CDR3 is 11 amino acids long. The V end was cut by 3 bases, the J end by 5 bases, with 2 bases between. CDR3 DNA: TGTGCCAGCAGTTATCACAATGAGCAGTTCTTC. It encodes CASSYHNEQFF.

J is TRBJ1-4 and V is TRBV10-2; TRBD1 matches at 9 bases. The J segment lost 10 bases and the V segment lost 0 bases, leaving 3 bases of the junction unmatched. Germline CDR1 WSHSY, CDR2 SAAADI. The CDR3 totals 14 residues. The CDR3 reads CASSESRQGGKLFF. Here the CDR3 DNA reads TGCGCCAGCAGTGAGTCAAGACAGGGGGGAAAACTGTTTTTT.

The V gene is TRBV25-1, the J gene TRBJ2-3; 13 nucleotides line up with TRBD2. The CDR3 has 15 residues. The germline CDR1 and CDR2 sequences are MGHDK and SYGVNS. The V and J ends lost 8 bases and 2 bases, in that order; junction bases with no gene match: 4. The CDR3: CASGLAGASTDTQYF. The CDR3 DNA reads as TGTGCCAGCGGACTAGCGGGAGCCTCCACAGATACGCAGTATTTT.

The V call is TRBV6-5, the J call TRBJ1-1, with 7 bases fitting TRBD1. Looked up from germline, CDR1 is MNHEY and CDR2 is SVGAGI. This CDR3 is 14 amino acids long. Trimming cost V 5 bases and J 4 bases; bases outside gene matches: 7. The CDR3 reads CASSLLGTATEAFF. CDR3 nucleotides: TGTGCCAGCAGTCTCCTTGGGACAGCCACTGAAGCTTTCTTT.

This clone occurred once. V is TRBV2 and J is TRBJ2-5; TRBD1 matches at 10 bases. V lost 4 bases and J lost 4; bases outside the gene matches: 6. The V gene's germline CDR1 is SNHLY and CDR2 FYNNEI. The CDR3 covers 15 residues. The CDR3 DNA reads TGTGCCAGCAGTGGACAGGGGGCGATGGGAGAGACCCAGTACTTC. Its protein is CASSGQGAMGETQYF.

This chain joins TRBV4-1 and TRBJ1-3; no clear D. The V gene's germline CDR1 is MGHRA and CDR2 YSYEKL. This CDR3 is built from 12 residues. V lost 8 bases, J lost 2 bases, and 7 bases lay in between. Written as DNA, the CDR3 is TGCGCCAGCGGCGGGGCTGGAAACACCATATATTTT. This gives the protein CASGGAGNTIYF.

The chain joins TRBV5-4 to TRBJ1-3; the D is unclear. The CDR3 has 13 amino acids. Germline assignment: CDR1 SGHNT and CDR2 YYREEE (reference sequence). V was pared by 0 bases and J by 4 bases, with 5 bases between. CDR3 region: CASSLESGNTIYF. For the CDR3, the DNA is TGTGCCAGCAGCTTGGAGTCCGGAAACACCATATATTTT.

The chain recombines TRBV28 with TRBJ1-1; D call uncertain. V shed 5 bases and J shed 4 bases, with 11 bases lying between them. Germline assignment: CDR1 MDHEN and CDR2 SYDVKM. CDR3 length equals 13 residues. In nucleotides, the CDR3 is TGTGCCAGCAGTCCTCCCCCGGGCACTGAAGCTTTCTTT. Its protein is CASSPPPGTEAFF.

This sequence joins TRBV30 and TRBJ2-1; D might be TRBD2 (5 bases). V dropped 8 bases and J dropped 8 bases, with 25 bases sitting between them. CDR1 GTSNPN and CDR2 SVGIG come from the germline V gene (reference sequence). The CDR3 sequence is 15 residues long. The CDR3 coding sequence is TGTGCCACGGCCTATCGGGGTGTGTACGTGGATGAGCAGTTCTTC. It codes for CATAYRGVYVDEQFF.

This chain connects TRBV19 to TRBJ1-6; D remains ambiguous. From germline, CDR1 is LNHDA and CDR2 SQIVND (reference sequence). The CDR3 has 16 residues. V lost 5 bases to trimming and J lost 7 bases, with 18 bases between them. DNA of the CDR3: TGTGCCAGTAGTTACGGTTTTACAGAATCGAATTCACCCCTCCACTTT. This codes for CASSYGFTESNSPLHF.

CDR3: CASSLIHLDRHMENEQFF. CDR3 coding DNA: TGTGCCAGCAGTTTGATACACTTGGACAGGCACATGGAAAATGAGCAGTTCTTC. The chain joins TRBV27 to TRBJ2-1, with 7 bases identical to TRBD1. Germline lookup yields CDR1 MNHEY and CDR2 SMNVEV (reference sequence). The CDR3 has 18 amino acids. Trimming cost V 3 bases and J 7 bases; bases outside gene matches: 18.

The J gene is TRBJ2-7, the V gene TRBV6-1; 8 bases agree with TRBD1. V lost 6 bases and J lost 7; bases outside the gene matches: 8. The CDR3 consists of 13 residues. Germline CDR1 and CDR2: MNHNS and SASEGT. For the CDR3, the DNA is TGTGCCAGCAGGGACAGGGATATGGGGGAGCAGTACTTC. Amino acids: CASRDRDMGEQYF.

The gene calls are TRBV19 and TRBJ2-2; D not resolved. Per germline, CDR1 LNHDA and CDR2 SQIVND (reference sequence). Trimming took off 3 bases at V and 3 bases at J, with 8 bases between the two ends. The CDR3 is 14 amino acids. CDR3: CASSINSYTGELFF. The CDR3 bases are TGTGCCAGTAGTATTAACAGCTACACCGGGGAGCTGTTTTTT. Complete variable domain (other parts from reference TRBV19 and TRBJ2-2): DGGITQSPKYLFRKEGQNVTLSCEQNLNHDAMYWYRQDPGQGLRLIYYSQIVNDFQKGDIAEGYSVSREKKESFPLTVTSAQKNPTAFYLCASSINSYTGELFFGEGSRLTVL.

This rearrangement joins TRBV5-1 to TRBJ1-1; D remains ambiguous. Trimming removed 5 bases at V and 1 base at J, with 9 bases between. The CDR3 sequence is 13 residues long. Per germline, CDR1 SGHRS and CDR2 YFSETQ. The CDR3 region has the DNA TGCGCCAGCAGGGCATGGACGAACACTGAAGCTTTCTTT. This sequence encodes CASRAWTNTEAFF.